Listed below are T cell receptor beta chains from one sample, sequenced in a study of CD8+CD57+ T cells in acquired aplastic anemia. TCRdb re-analysed the reads in MiXCR, keeping a single row per CDR3 protein. The sample contains 260,000 or so distinct CDR3 sequences, 40% to 50% of which appear only once. The sequenced material came from sorted CD4+, CD8+, or CD8+CD57+ T cells (not recorded which) from PBMCs. These receptors originate from a human donor with aplastic anemia. Both conserved end residues are trimmed from each CDR3.

13	TRBV20-1	SATAASGGYNEQF
13	TRBV7-8	ASNGLAGSRGTQY
14	TRBV2	ASIGQGARDKNIQY
13	TRBV20-1	SARVDRGYTDTQY
13	TRBV10-2	ASSVLGGSNTEAF
13	TRBV10-3	AISGWSFKAYGYT
12	TRBV20-1	SARILAGHRELF
14	TRBV7-9	ASSLPGQGLPGELL
13	TRBV20-1	SARELAGGHNEQF
15	TRBV4-2	ASSQEISGKLEETQY
13	TRBV10-3	AIRNLQGLDTEAF
14	TRBV7-9	ASSRTLTGLNYEQY
11	TRBV29-1	SGLEAENTEAF
12	TRBV24-1	ATSDSNRYGPQY
12	TRBV6-5	ASSFRDGNYGYT
14	TRBV6-4	ASGEKASGGSGELF
9	TRBV20-1	SAVQGEGYT
12	TRBV27	ASITFQGITEAF
13	TRBV29-1	SVEGGQVGYNEQF
13	TRBV7-7	ASSSTSGHTDTQY
10	TRBV20-1	SALRDTGELF
11	TRBV29-1	SVDSRGLGEQY
8	TRBV30	AWSDGEQY
11	TRBV5-6	ASSLASPGPLH
13	TRBV29-1	SVDARGDRGYEQY
13	TRBV2	ASRPQGAYTETQY
14	TRBV7-9	ASSSRGGDYYYEQY
12	TRBV7-9	ASSLTLGIETQY
13	TRBV7-3	ASSLGGTPRETQY
13	TRBV10-3	AISVGTGESYEQY
12	TRBV9	ASSVESSTDTQY
11	TRBV30	ARSRDSSYEQY
13	TRBV19	TSSMKGGSYNEQF
12	TRBV4-3	ASSQVAARDEQY
11	TRBV29-1	SVRTPGGYGYT
13	TRBV7-9	ASSLVSGFGNTIY
10	TRBV20-1	SADSRGAEAF
10	TRBV20-1	STSAGAHTQY
11	TRBV2	ASSEGIQETQY
14	TRBV20-1	SAHEEDRGPTDTQY
14	TRBV6-6	ASSYLPPDRVYEQY
14	TRBV10-2	ASSALPGPFQETQY
14	TRBV12-3/TRBV12-4	ASSSSGISGANVLT
12	TRBV7-8	ASSFVAYGYEQY
12	TRBV12-3/TRBV12-4	AIYPPTSGNEQF
14	TRBV9	ASSPMDRLGSYEQY
12	TRBV9	ASSVDQEGVKQY
10	TRBV2	ASTQGLGGYT
12	TRBV20-1	SAQDRVSNQPQH
11	TRBV10-3	AISRLSSYEQY
13	TRBV6-1	ASSEVTGGLETQY
11	TRBV15	ATSIALNQPQH
14	TRBV7-9	ASSHRDRGLEETQY
13	TRBV4-1	ASSPPTAANTEAF
15	TRBV5-8	ASTKPHDREPNQPQH
13	TRBV11-1	ASSGQRVSQETQY
13	TRBV3-1	ASRHGTNSNQPQH
12	TRBV6-5	AVSFSGGTYEQY
13	TRBV5-1	ASSLAGLAGDEQY
13	TRBV19	ASSIGSGSVFEQF